These 17 T cell receptor beta chains originate from one sample sequenced in a study of read filtering for tumor transcriptome and immune sequencing. From roughly 0.4 ug of RNA, a library with molecular barcoded alpha/delta and beta/gamma adaptors was made. TCRdb reprocessed the reads with MiXCR, giving one entry per CDR3 protein. The sample yields tens of thousands of distinct CDR3 sequences, over 9.5% seen once. The material sequenced was a population of CD138-negative cells sorted from bone marrow. All receptors derive from a donor at least 40 years old with multiple myeloma.

This clonotype was recorded many times. The chain employs TRBV29-1 and TRBJ2-7; D is tentatively TRBD1 or TRBD2 (5 bases each). The V gene lost 5 bases and the J gene lost 5 bases, with 16 bases spanning the gap. This CDR3 is built from 13 residues. CDR1 SQVTM and CDR2 ANQGSEA come from the germline V gene. The CDR3 is CSVLWGSMNEQYF. As DNA, the CDR3 is TGCAGCGTTCTATGGGGGTCTATGAACGAGCAGTACTTC.

This clonotype was counted only a few times. This clone may be a read error of a much larger clone one base away. This rearrangement joins TRBV4-1 to TRBJ1-1, with no clear D. Germline V CDR1 and CDR2: MGHRA, YSYEKL. The CDR3 extends over 15 amino acids. CDR3 bases: TGCGCCAGCAGCCAAGCCCCACGAGGAACAGATGAAGCTCTCTTT. Protein: CASSQAPRGTDEALF.

This clonotype was counted between two and nine times. A much larger clone is a single base away; this may be a read error. V gene TRBV29-1 combines with J gene TRBJ2-5; D gene uncertain. The CDR3 sequence is 10 residues long. Germline CDR1 and CDR2: SQVTM and ANQGSEA. The CDR3 loop reads CSVALEAQYF. The CDR3 nucleotides are TGCAGCGTTGCGTTAGAGGCCCAGTACTTC.

This clonotype showed up many times. The junction departs from germline at one end; a sequencing error may be responsible. The chain employs TRBV25-1 and TRBJ2-1; D is unclear. This CDR3 is built from 13 residues. CDR1 MGHDK and CDR2 SYGVNS come from the germline V gene. The CDR3 DNA is TGTGCCAGCAGTGAATATAGTCTACAGTTCACGGTCTTC. It translates to CASSEYSLQFTVF.

The table lists this clonotype with many counts. The J gene is TRBJ2-1, the V gene TRBV7-9; 10 bases are shared with TRBD2. The germline gives CDR1 SEHNR, CDR2 FQNEAQ (reference sequence). V shed 1 base, J shed 8 bases, and the junction held 5 bases outside the gene matches. The CDR3 sequence is 15 residues long. CDR3 protein: CASSLGAGGPDEQFF. In DNA, the CDR3 is TGTGCCAGCAGCTTAGGAGCGGGAGGGCCGGATGAGCAGTTCTTC.

Ten or more counts support this clonotype. One end of the junction is discordant with germline, which a read error may explain. The chain uses TRBV14 and TRBJ2-7, with D hard to call. This CDR3 comprises 13 residues. Per the germline V gene, CDR1 is SGHDN and CDR2 is FVKESK. DNA of the CDR3: TGTGCCAGCAGCCAATCGGAGTGGGCAGCCCCAGGCTTC. Translation gives CASSQSEWAAPGF.

The sample holds many counts of this clonotype. The CDR3 carries no conserved terminal phenylalanine or tryptophan, so it likely arises from a read error. The limits of the CDR3 on the DNA are not certain, so only TCRdb's listed CDR3 is given. V usage is TRBV4-2 and J usage is TRBJ2-7; no check of the table's D call, TRBD2, against the DNA was made. CDR1 and CDR2 (germline): LGHNA, YNFKEQ. The CDR3 region is 12 residues in length, termini included. The CDR3 protein is CASSRREPPVLL.

This clonotype appeared many times. The chain uses TRBV5-1 and TRBJ2-1; 7 bases align to TRBD2. V lost 0 bases and J lost 3; bases outside the gene matches: 3. Germline V gene sequence: CDR1 SGHRS, CDR2 YFSETQ. The CDR3 length is 15 residues. This CDR3 reads CASSLGPSGYNEQFF. For the CDR3, the DNA is TGCGCCAGCAGCTTGGGGCCTAGCGGCTACAATGAGCAGTTCTTC.

In regard to this clonotype: A read error may explain this, as a much larger clone is one base away. This chain joins TRBV2 and TRBJ1-1; TRBD1 might be the D (6 bases). In germline, CDR1 is SNHLY, CDR2 FYNNEI. V was pared by 5 bases and J by 7 bases, with 14 bases between. The CDR3 has 13 amino acids. The CDR3 loop is CASSLQGGSEAFF. CDR3 in DNA: TGTGCCAGCAGTCTACAGGGCGGGAGTGAAGCTTTCTTT.

This sequence joins TRBV7-3 and TRBJ2-2, with 7 bases matching TRBD2. The CDR3 loop spans 15 amino acids. V lost 5 bases, J lost 5 bases, and 8 bases stayed unmatched. Germline V lookup: CDR1 SGHTA, CDR2 FQGTGA. In DNA form, the CDR3 reads TGTGCCAGCAGCCTGATGGGAGGGCGGACCGGGGAGCTGTTTTTT. It encodes CASSLMGGRTGELFF.

J is TRBJ1-1 and V is TRBV7-8; TRBD1 matches 10 bases. V lost 5 bases to trimming and J lost 5 bases; unmatched junction nucleotides: 11. Per the germline V gene, CDR1 is SGHVS and CDR2 is FQNEAQ. The CDR3 spans 16 residues. CDR3 loop: CASSPLTGGRGTEAFF. The CDR3 DNA is TGTGCCAGCAGCCCTCTGACAGGGGGCCGTGGAACTGAAGCTTTCTTT.

This clonotype was recorded many times. The chain couples TRBV5-5 to TRBJ2-1; 14 bases match TRBD2. The CDR3 runs to 16 residues. CDR1 and CDR2 from the germline V gene are SGHKS and YYEKEE (reference sequence). J lost 8 bases, V lost 2 bases, and 6 bases had no gene match. The CDR3 protein is CASSFPTSGRADEQFF. DNA of the CDR3: TGTGCCAGCAGCTTTCCGACTAGCGGGAGGGCCGATGAGCAGTTCTTC.

With respect to this clonotype: Because the CDR3 is missing its conserved closing phenylalanine or tryptophan, this is likely a read error. The V gene is TRBV5-1, the J gene TRBJ2-1, with 9 bases aligning to TRBD2. This CDR3 is built from 17 residues. Losses at the gene ends were 4 bases for V and 4 bases for J; bases not matched to a gene: 12. Germline CDR1 reads SGHRS; CDR2 reads YFSETQ. CDR3 DNA: TGCGCCAGCAGCCGGCTAGCGGGAACCAACTCTTACAATGAGCAGTTCCTC. It is translated as CASSRLAGTNSYNEQFL.

In its sample, this clonotype was seen many times. The V call is TRBV3-1, the J call TRBJ2-1; D ambiguous. Between the trimmed V and J ends, which lost 5 bases and 6 bases, there was a span of 17 bases. Germline V lookup: CDR1 LGHDT, CDR2 YNNKEL (reference sequence). This CDR3 has 15 residues. In DNA form, the CDR3 reads TGTGCCAGCAGCAATGGACCGAGGCGACCCAATGAGCAGTTCTTC. This translates into CASSNGPRRPNEQFF.

This clonotype came up many times. The chain couples TRBV29-1 to TRBJ2-3, with D maybe TRBD1 (5 bases). The CDR3 contains 13 residues. The V and J ends lost 5 bases and 5 bases respectively, with 14 bases between them. Germline V gene lookup returns CDR1 SQVTM and CDR2 ANQGSEA. CDR3 amino acids: CSVNDQGGDTQYF. Here the CDR3 DNA reads TGCAGCGTTAATGACCAGGGCGGAGATACGCAGTATTTT.

The sample holds many counts of this clonotype. This chain connects TRBV6-6 to TRBJ2-5; weak D call: TRBD2 (6 bases). Deletions cut 4 bases from V and 5 bases from J, with 14 bases between. CDR3 length: 14 residues. Germline V CDR1 and CDR2: MNHNY, SVGAGI (reference sequence). The CDR3 is CASSSGREAETQYF. The DNA of the CDR3 is TGTGCCAGCAGTTCGGGCAGGGAGGCGGAGACCCAGTACTTC.

This clonotype was observed at least ten times. The rearrangement links TRBV20-1 to TRBJ2-5, with D possibly being TRBD1 (5 bases). The V end was cut by 3 bases, the J end by 5 bases, with 16 bases between. This CDR3 spans 14 amino acids. Germline CDR1 is DFQATT and CDR2 is SNEGSKA (reference sequence). Here the CDR3 DNA reads TGCAGTGCTAGCCACCCCCCAGGGTCGGAGACCCAGTACTTC. Translation: CSASHPPGSETQYF.